This T cell receptor beta chain was sequenced during a study of T cell repertoires in cytomegalovirus infection. At the level of the study: It can be stated that public TCR beta signatures indicated CMV infection as well as a matching HLA type. The study, taken as a whole, reports: HLA-C-restricted CMV clonotypes gave the most frequent clonotype in two of eight donors.

With respect to this clonotype: Its antigen is still unknown.

The CDR3 extends over 13 amino acids. The V end was cut by 2 bases, the J end by 8 bases, with 10 bases between. Germline loops: CDR1 SNHLY, CDR2 FYNNEI. TCRdb used MiXCR to reprocess the reads, holding one entry per CDR3 protein. The sample holds about 130,000 distinct CDR3 sequences, 7.5% to 9% seen once. The chain carries TRBV2 and TRBJ2-1; D may be TRBD1 or TRBD2 (5 bases each). Sequenced input: PBMCs. The sequence came from a human donor in good health (CMV status not recorded). Some clones in this sample may be carry-over from other donors' samples. In nucleotides, the CDR3 is TGTGCCAGCAGTGAAATGAGGGGCTATGAGCAGTTCTTC. It specifies CASSEMRGYEQFF.